This T cell receptor (beta chain) is from a study of vaccination effects on CD4 cells after COVID-19. Study overall: Participants completed two doses of the BNT162b2 or mRNA-1273 vaccine.

Cultured cells yielded isolated CD4+ T cells after less than 11 days. Nucleocapsid antibodies were negative in the vaccine recipients, who had never had SARS-CoV-2 infection. Cultures got half-medium changes with IL-2 on days 3 and 7. Clones were read by immunoSEQ multiplex PCR, and TCRdb kept only the in-frame ones, dropping some. The sample yields 70,000 to 85,000 clones, around 77% seen once. The CDR3 covers 16 residues. The V gene end was trimmed by 0 bases and the J gene end by 7 bases; junction bases not matched to a gene: 8. Germline CDR1 is SGHRS and CDR2 is YFSETQ. Study-level findings and limits: Both infection-induced and vaccine-induced clones contracted markedly at late post-vaccination timepoints.

Comments on this clone: What it binds is not known.

The rearrangement joins TRBV5-1 to TRBJ2-1, with 9 positions matching TRBD1. The sample here was CD4+ T cells from PBMCs cultured without peptide, taken before COVID-19 vaccination. The origin of this receptor is a human donor who received a COVID-19 vaccine. CDR3 in DNA: TGCGCCAGCAGCTTGGGACCTACCGGGACAGGGAATGAGCAGTTCTTC. Encoded protein: CASSLGPTGTGNEQFF. Looking up the rest from reference TRBV5-1 and TRBJ2-1 gives the full variable domain: KAGVTQTPRYLIKTRGQQVTLSCSPISGHRSVSWYQQTPGQGLQFLFEYFSETQRNKGNFPGRFSGRQFSNSRSEMNVSTLELGDSALYLCASSLGPTGTGNEQFFGPGTRLTVL.